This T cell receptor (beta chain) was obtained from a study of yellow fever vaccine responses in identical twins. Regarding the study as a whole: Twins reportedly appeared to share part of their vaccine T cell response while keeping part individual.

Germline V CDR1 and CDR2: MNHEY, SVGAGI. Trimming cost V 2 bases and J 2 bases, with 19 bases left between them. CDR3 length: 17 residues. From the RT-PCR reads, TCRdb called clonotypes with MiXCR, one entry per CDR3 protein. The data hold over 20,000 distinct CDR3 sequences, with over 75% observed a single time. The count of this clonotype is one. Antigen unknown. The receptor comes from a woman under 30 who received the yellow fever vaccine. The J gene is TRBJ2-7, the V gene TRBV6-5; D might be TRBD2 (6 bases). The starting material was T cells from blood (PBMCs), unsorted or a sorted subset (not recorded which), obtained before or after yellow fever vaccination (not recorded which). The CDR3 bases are TGTGCCAGCAGTTACAGCCCCATGGGTGGGGGGACCTACGAGCAGTACTTC. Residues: CASSYSPMGGGTYEQYF.